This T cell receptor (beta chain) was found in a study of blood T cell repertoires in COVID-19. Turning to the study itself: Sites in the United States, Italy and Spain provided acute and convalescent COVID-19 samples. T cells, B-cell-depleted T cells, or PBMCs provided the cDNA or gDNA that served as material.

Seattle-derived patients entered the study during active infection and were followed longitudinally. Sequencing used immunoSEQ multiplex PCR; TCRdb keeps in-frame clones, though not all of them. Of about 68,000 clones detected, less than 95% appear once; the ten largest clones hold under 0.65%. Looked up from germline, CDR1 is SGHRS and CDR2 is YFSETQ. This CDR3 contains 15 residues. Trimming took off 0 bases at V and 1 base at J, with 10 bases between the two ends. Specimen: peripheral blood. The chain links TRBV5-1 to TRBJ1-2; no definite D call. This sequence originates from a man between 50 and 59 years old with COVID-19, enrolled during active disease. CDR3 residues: CASSLDSEGNYGYTF. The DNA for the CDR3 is TGCGCCAGCAGCTTGGACAGTGAAGGTAACTATGGCTACACCTTC.